This T cell receptor beta chain was sequenced in a study of beta chain features in type 1 diabetes. What was sequenced were expressed TCRB transcripts, since all of the isolated RNA had been reverse transcribed. Assay used: immunoSEQ multiplex PCR; TCRdb lists only in-frame clones, some missing. The sample consists of about 450,000 clones, over 9.5% of them appearing once. Findings and limits, study-wide: Moderate but significant shortening of TCRB CDR3s was recorded in all four CD4+ subsets from Type 1 diabetes patients. The question left open here concerned HLA type influencing TCRB rearrangement.

The V end was cut by 6 bases, the J end by 1 base, with 15 bases between. The CDR3 spans 16 residues. The germline gives CDR1 MNHEY, CDR2 SMNVEV (reference sequence). This clone was detected only a few times. Its antigen is undetermined. The receptor's source is a woman in her late teens or twenties in good health. Sequences were obtained from naive CD4+ T cells from blood. V is TRBV27 and J is TRBJ2-2, with D possibly called TRBD1 or TRBD2 (5 bases each). The CDR3 here is CASSPRDRGNTGELFF. Here the CDR3 DNA reads TGTGCCAGCAGCCCCCGGGACCGAGGGAACACCGGGGAGCTGTTTTTT.